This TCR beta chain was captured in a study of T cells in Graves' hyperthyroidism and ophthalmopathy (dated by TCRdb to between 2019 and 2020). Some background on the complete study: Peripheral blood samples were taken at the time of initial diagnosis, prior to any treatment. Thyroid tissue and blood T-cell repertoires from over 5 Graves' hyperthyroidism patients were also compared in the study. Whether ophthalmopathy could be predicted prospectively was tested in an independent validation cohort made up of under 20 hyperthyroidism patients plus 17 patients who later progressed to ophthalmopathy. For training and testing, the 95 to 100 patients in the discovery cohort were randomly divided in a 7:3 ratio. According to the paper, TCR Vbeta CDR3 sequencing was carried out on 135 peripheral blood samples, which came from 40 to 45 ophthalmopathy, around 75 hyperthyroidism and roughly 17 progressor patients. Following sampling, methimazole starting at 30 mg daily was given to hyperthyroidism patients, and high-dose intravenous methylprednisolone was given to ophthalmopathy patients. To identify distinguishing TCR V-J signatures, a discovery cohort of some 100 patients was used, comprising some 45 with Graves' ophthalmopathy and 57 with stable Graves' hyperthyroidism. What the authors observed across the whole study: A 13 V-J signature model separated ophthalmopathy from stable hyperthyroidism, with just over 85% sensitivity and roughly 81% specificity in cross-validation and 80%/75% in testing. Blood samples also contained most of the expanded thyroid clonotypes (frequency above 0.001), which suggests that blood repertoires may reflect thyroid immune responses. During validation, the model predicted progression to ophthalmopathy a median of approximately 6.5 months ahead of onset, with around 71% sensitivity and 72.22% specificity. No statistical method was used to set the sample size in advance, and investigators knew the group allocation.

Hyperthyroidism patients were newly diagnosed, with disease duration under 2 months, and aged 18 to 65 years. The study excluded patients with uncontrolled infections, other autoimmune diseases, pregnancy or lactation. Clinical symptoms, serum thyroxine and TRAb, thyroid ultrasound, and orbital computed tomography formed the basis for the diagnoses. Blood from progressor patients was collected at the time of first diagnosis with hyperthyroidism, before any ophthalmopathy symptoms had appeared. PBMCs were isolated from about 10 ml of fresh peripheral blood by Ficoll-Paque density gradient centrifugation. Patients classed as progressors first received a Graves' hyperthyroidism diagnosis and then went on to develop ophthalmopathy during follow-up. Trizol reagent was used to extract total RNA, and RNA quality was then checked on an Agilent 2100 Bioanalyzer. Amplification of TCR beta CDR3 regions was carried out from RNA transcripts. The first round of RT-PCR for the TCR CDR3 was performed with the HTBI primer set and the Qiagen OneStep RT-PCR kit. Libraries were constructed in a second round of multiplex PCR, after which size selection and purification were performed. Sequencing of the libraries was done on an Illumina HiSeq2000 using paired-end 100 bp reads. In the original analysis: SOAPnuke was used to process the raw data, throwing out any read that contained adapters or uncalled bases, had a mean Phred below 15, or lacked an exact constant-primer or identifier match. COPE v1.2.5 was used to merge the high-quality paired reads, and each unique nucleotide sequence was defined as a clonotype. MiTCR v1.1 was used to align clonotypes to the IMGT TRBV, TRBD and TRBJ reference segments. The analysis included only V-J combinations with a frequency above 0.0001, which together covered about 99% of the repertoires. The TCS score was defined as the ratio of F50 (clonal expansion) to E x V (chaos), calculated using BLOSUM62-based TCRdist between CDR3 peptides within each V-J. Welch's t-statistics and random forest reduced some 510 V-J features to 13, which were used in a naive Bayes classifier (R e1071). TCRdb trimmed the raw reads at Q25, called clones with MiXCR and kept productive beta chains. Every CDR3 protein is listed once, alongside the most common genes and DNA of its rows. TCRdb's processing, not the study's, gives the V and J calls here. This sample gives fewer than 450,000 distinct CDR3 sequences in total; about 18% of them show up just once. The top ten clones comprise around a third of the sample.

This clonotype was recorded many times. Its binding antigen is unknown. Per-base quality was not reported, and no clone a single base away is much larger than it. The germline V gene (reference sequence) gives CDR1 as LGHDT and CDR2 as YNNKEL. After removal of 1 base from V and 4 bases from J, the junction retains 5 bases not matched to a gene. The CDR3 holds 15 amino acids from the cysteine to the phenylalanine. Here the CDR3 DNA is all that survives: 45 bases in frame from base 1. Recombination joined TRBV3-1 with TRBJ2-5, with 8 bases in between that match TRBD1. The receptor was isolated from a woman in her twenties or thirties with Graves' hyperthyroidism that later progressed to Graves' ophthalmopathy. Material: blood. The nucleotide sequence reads TGTGCCAGCAGCCAAGGACAGGGGAACAGAGAGACCCAGTACTTC. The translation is CASSQGQGNRETQYF.